This T cell receptor beta chain was recorded in a study of T-cell reconstitution after alpha-beta-depleted transplantation in children. Unique molecular identifiers were built into the TCRbeta library. TCRdb independently ran MiXCR on the PCR reads; one entry per CDR3 protein. This table has over 200,000 distinct CDR3 sequences, roughly 15% appearing once. Worth noting for this clonotype: The target antigen is unknown.

Study-wide points: Counts and diversity of T cells one year after transplant came mostly from newly produced T cells.

The CDR3 has 14 residues. The germline V and J ends were trimmed by 1 base and 1 base, with 7 bases remaining between them. Germline V gives CDR1 SGDLS, CDR2 YYNGEE. Sequencing was performed on PBMCs, mostly from graft donor cells, taken 360 days after TCRalphabeta/CD19-depleted stem cell transplant. The V call is TRBV9, the J call TRBJ2-3; D unresolved. The sequence came from a male patient aged 2-10 years who had a stem cell transplant for acute lymphoblastic leukemia, so the T cells may come from the graft donor. The CDR3 region has the DNA TGTGCCAGCAGCGTAACTACACGCACAGATACGCAGTATTTT. Its translation is CASSVTTRTDTQYF.